The T cell receptor beta chain under discussion was sequenced for a study of blood T cells in healthy people across ages (dated by TCRdb to about 2015). About the full investigation: In model experiments, template switching captured about one uniquely barcoded TCR beta cDNA molecule for every two T cells. The donors were split into four age groups: young (average around 15 years), middle-aged (39), aged (62) and long-lived (under 90). To avoid experimental bias, donors of different ages were randomly spread across the sequencing lanes. For two donors (one aged 18 to 30 and one aged 80 or older), the study analyzed two additional independent replicas of 1 million unique cDNA reads from the same blood draw. To track age-related changes in TCR beta repertoire diversity, the study relied on deep sequencing normalized with unique cDNA molecular identifiers.

What the study reported, not specific to this receptor: Because the CMV infection status of the donors was unknown, age-related changes in expanded clonotypes may potentially have been confounded. Compared with the aged group, more naive CD4+ T cells, fewer expanded clones and increased TCR diversity were shown by the long-lived group, suggesting age selection. Total diversity estimates from one million sequenced T cells were considered lower bounds and underestimates. Because profiling used bulk unsorted PBMCs, naive and antigen-experienced compartments could not be compared conclusively. There was a strong correlation between observed TCR beta diversity and the percentage of naive T cells measured by flow cytometry. Observed TCR beta diversity per million T cells fell roughly linearly with age, and a significant reduction was already apparent by age around 44.

Libraries were constructed by 5' RACE. The sequencing machine was an Illumina HiSeq 2500. The second PCR ran for roughly 7 to 11 cycles and used a J-beta primer mix along with a sample-barcoded 5' primer. Each TCR beta cDNA molecule received a unique molecular identifier from a template-switch 5' adaptor carrying 12 random nucleotides. At least 3 million CDR3-containing paired-end reads were obtained from each sample. The Mint cDNA synthesis kit, primed by a TRBC-specific oligonucleotide, was used to synthesize first-strand cDNA from all RNA. All cDNA was treated with uracil-DNA glycosylase and then went through a first 18-cycle PCR with the universal primers M1SS and BC2_uni_R. The source study handled its data this way. For normalization, 1 million high-quality reads, each with a distinct molecular identifier, were randomly selected from each sample. Reads sharing molecular identifiers were discarded rather than binned into consensus sequences. MiTCR, set to a Q25 quality threshold and the strictest error-elimination algorithm, was used for CDR3 identification, clonotype clustering and error correction. Lower-bound total TCR beta diversity was estimated with a nonparametric unseen species model using Euler transformation. TCRdb passed the public sequencing reads through fastp at Q25 and MiXCR, retaining productive beta sequences. One record per CDR3 amino acid sequence lists the most common genes and DNA. The V and J calls here are based on TCRdb, not the publication. The table for this sample lists 1.5 million to 2 million distinct CDR3 sequences; 40% to 55% of them were counted only once. Around 2.1% of the sample belongs to the ten largest clones.

In this sample, this clonotype turned up once. Its antigen target is currently unknown. The input lacks base qualities; no much larger clone sits a single base away. Systemically healthy Caucasian individuals from Russia, 39 in total and aged roughly 6 to 100 years, were included as donors. Each donor gave about 10 milliliters of peripheral blood, drawn into EDTA-treated Vacutainer tubes. Ficoll-Paque density-gradient centrifugation was used to isolate PBMCs, with at least 7 million obtained per sample. Trizol reagent was used to extract total RNA from the PBMCs, yielding at least 6 micrograms per sample. Naive CD45RAhigh/CD27high T cell percentages were measured by flow cytometry on a PBMC aliquot from every donor. This clonotype was obtained from a woman aged 40 to 50 in good health. Sequencing was carried out using blood.

The CDR3 here reads CASSFGLSTEEGGYTF. In nucleotides, the sequence is TGTGCCAGCAGCTTTGGCTTATCCACCGAAGAAGGTGGTTACACCTTC. This chain joins TRBV11-2 to TRBJ1-2, with the D gene call left open. The germline V gene encodes CDR1 SGHAT and CDR2 FQNNGV. The CDR3 spans 16 residues, from the cysteine through the phenylalanine. Just the 48-base CDR3 DNA is kept, in frame starting at base 1. V lost 3 bases and J lost 11 bases; the stretch between them is 25 bases long.